One sample yielded the 29 T cell receptor beta chains listed below, sequenced in a study of technical replicates of blood from a few donors. Data came from immunoSEQ multiplex PCR; TCRdb stores just in-frame clones and leaves some out. The table records 14,000 or so clones, 70% to 90% of them present only once. What was sequenced was PBMCs. These TCRs come from a human donor in good health.

This chain uses TRBV4-1 with TRBJ2-5; 11 nucleotides agree with TRBD2. From germline, CDR1 is MGHRA and CDR2 YSYEKL. The CDR3 is 19 residues long. V lost 2 bases and J lost 2; bases outside the gene matches: 13. CDR3 residues: CASSQNPGLAASPQETQYF. CDR3 in DNA: TGCGCCAGCAGCCAAAATCCGGGACTAGCGGCTTCACCTCAAGAGACCCAGTACTTC.

Here the CDR3 DNA reads TGTGCCAGCAGCCTCGGACGGGATTCCGAGCAGTACTTC. Residues: CASSLGRDSEQYF. The chain recombines TRBV11-1 with TRBJ2-7, with a weak D call TRBD2 (5 bases). V was cut by 5 bases and J by 6 bases, with 14 bases left in between. Germline CDR1 reads SGHAT; CDR2 reads FQDESV (reference sequence). The CDR3 length is 13 residues. The whole variable domain, remainder taken from reference TRBV11-1 and TRBJ2-7, is EAEVAQSPRYKITEKSQAVAFWCDPISGHATLYWYRQILGQGPELLVQFQDESVVDDSQLPKDRFSAERLKGVDSTLKIQPAELGDSAMYLCASSLGRDSEQYFGPGTRLTVT.

With regard to this clone: Other DNA variants within this sample encode the same CDR3. The CDR3 loop reads CASSSTGPGEQYF. The CDR3 bases are TGTGCCAGCAGTTCCACAGGGCCAGGCGAGCAGTACTTC. V gene TRBV6-5 combines with J gene TRBJ2-7, with D perhaps TRBD1 (6 bases). Trimming took 4 bases from V and 6 from J, leaving 13 bases between them. This CDR3 is 13 amino acids long. Germline loops: CDR1 MNHEY, CDR2 SVGAGI.

The gene calls are TRBV7-6 and TRBJ2-1; TRBD2 is a possible D gene (6 bases). V lost 1 base, J lost 9 bases, and 13 bases lay in between. The germline V gene has CDR1 SGHVS and CDR2 FNYEAQ. The CDR3 has 14 amino acids. CDR3 loop: CASSLGLDSSEQFF. In DNA, the CDR3 is TGTGCCAGCAGCTTAGGACTAGATAGCTCTGAGCAGTTCTTC.

This chain uses TRBV6-6 with TRBJ1-4; 7 nucleotides match TRBD1. The CDR3 loop spans 14 amino acids. From germline, CDR1 is MNHNY and CDR2 SVGAGI (reference sequence). V shed 6 bases, J shed 5 bases, and the junction held 6 bases outside the gene matches. CDR3 DNA: TGTGCCAGCAGCCTAGGGGGCGCGAATGAAAAACTGTTTTTT. This sequence encodes CASSLGGANEKLFF.

The chain has TRBV6-1 and TRBJ2-1; 8 bases fit TRBD2. The CDR3 totals 17 residues. Germline V CDR1 and CDR2: MNHNS, SASEGT. Trimming took 1 base from V and 2 from J; bases not matched to a gene: 7. The CDR3 reads CASSEGLQREPYNEQFF. The CDR3, as DNA: TGTGCCAGCAGTGAAGGCCTTCAGCGGGAGCCCTACAATGAGCAGTTCTTC.

The chain employs TRBV4-2 and TRBJ2-5, with 11 nucleotides matching TRBD2. Germline V CDR1 and CDR2: LGHNA, YNFKEQ. The CDR3 spans 17 residues. The J segment lost 7 bases and the V segment lost 4 bases, leaving 14 bases of the junction unmatched. CDR3 in DNA: TGTGCCAGCAGCCGATCCCTAGCGGGAGGATTCGGTGCGACCCAGTACTTC. Translated: CASSRSLAGGFGATQYF.

This clone was picked up one time. The rearrangement joins TRBV10-3 to TRBJ1-5; no reliable D call. Trimming left V 5 bases short and J 2 bases short, with 13 bases between. CDR1 ENHRY and CDR2 SYGVKD come from the germline V gene. The CDR3 loop spans 15 amino acids. In DNA form, the CDR3 reads TGTGCCATCAGTTCTGGGGTGGGAGGCAATCAGCCCCAGCATTTT. Translation gives CAISSGVGGNQPQHF.

The chain joins TRBV15 to TRBJ2-1; 8 bases map to TRBD2. The CDR3 consists of 16 residues. From germline, CDR1 is LNHNV and CDR2 YYDKDF (reference sequence). Losses at the gene ends were 1 base for V and 8 bases for J; bases not matched to a gene: 10. CDR3: CATSRAIGRGGDEQFF. CDR3 nucleotide sequence: TGTGCCACCAGCAGAGCGATTGGACGGGGGGGCGATGAGCAGTTCTTC. The variable domain in full, completed from reference TRBV15 and TRBJ2-1, reads DAMVIQNPRYQVTQFGKPVTLSCSQTLNHNVMYWYQQKSSQAPKLLFHYYDKDFNNEADTPDNFQSRRPNTSFCFLDIRSPGLGDTAMYLCATSRAIGRGGDEQFFGPGTRLTVL.

V is TRBV27 and J is TRBJ2-4, with 7 bases matching TRBD2. Germline CDR1 MNHEY, CDR2 SMNVEV (reference sequence). The CDR3 is made up of 18 amino acids. The J segment lost 3 bases and the V segment lost 0 bases, leaving 11 bases of the junction unmatched. The CDR3 coding sequence is TGTGCCAGCAGTTTATCGGGGGGGTTATTAAGCGGCAAAAACATTCAGTACTTC. As protein: CASSLSGGLLSGKNIQYF.

The chain recombines TRBV6-1 with TRBJ1-2, with 9 bases identical to TRBD1. Germline V gene data show CDR1 as MNHNS and CDR2 as SASEGT. This CDR3 has 14 amino acids. V was pared by 3 bases and J by 6 bases, with 5 bases of the junction left unmatched. CDR3: CASSDYRGRDGYTF. DNA of the CDR3: TGTGCCAGCAGTGATTACAGGGGGCGGGATGGCTACACCTTC.

Here the CDR3 reads CASSLKTRLAKNIQYF. In nucleotides, the CDR3 is TGTGCCAGCAGTTTGAAGACAAGGCTGGCCAAAAACATTCAGTACTTC. The rearrangement uses TRBV27 and TRBJ2-4; no firm D call. In germline, CDR1 is MNHEY, CDR2 SMNVEV (reference sequence). Between the trimmed V and J ends, which lost 3 bases and 1 base, there was a span of 13 bases. This CDR3 contains 16 residues.

The genes are TRBV2 and TRBJ2-2, with unresolved D. V lost 2 bases to trimming and J lost 1 base, with 5 bases between them. CDR1 is SNHLY and CDR2 is FYNNEI in the germline V gene. The CDR3 has 14 amino acids. The CDR3 bases are TGTGCCAGCAGTGAACTCCTGAACACCGGGGAGCTGTTTTTT. It is translated as CASSELLNTGELFF.

The chain recombines TRBV10-1 with TRBJ2-5, with TRBD1 identical over 7 bases. V dropped 5 bases and J dropped 3; count of bases not matched to a gene: 3. This CDR3 contains 13 residues. From germline, CDR1 is WNHNN and CDR2 SYGVQD (reference sequence). The CDR3: CASSTDREETQYF. The CDR3 DNA follows: TGCGCCAGCAGTACCGACAGGGAAGAGACCCAGTACTTC.

This clone has just one count. The chain combines TRBV30 with TRBJ2-7; TRBD1 matches 7 bases. V was clipped by 0 bases and J by 7 bases; unmatched bases: 12. The CDR3 is 15 amino acids. Germline V CDR1 and CDR2: GTSNPN, SVGIG (reference sequence). The CDR3 loop reads CAWSVSGTALQEQYF. The CDR3 nucleotides read TGTGCCTGGAGTGTATCGGGGACAGCCTTACAGGAGCAGTACTTC.

The rearrangement links TRBV10-2 to TRBJ2-7, with 7 positions matching TRBD2. The CDR3 covers 13 residues. CDR1 and CDR2 from the germline V gene are WSHSY and SAAADI. V was pared by 6 bases and J by 2 bases, with 4 bases of the junction left unmatched. The CDR3 sequence is CASRLAVAYEQYF. DNA for the CDR3: TGCGCCAGCAGGCTAGCGGTAGCCTACGAGCAGTACTTC.

This chain connects TRBV18 to TRBJ2-7; tentative D call: TRBD2 (5 bases). V lost 2 bases and J lost 2, with 13 bases in between. The CDR3 is 15 amino acids. CDR1 KGHSH and CDR2 LQKENI come from the germline V gene. CDR3 residues: CASSPGSGITYEQYF. The CDR3 nucleotides are TGTGCCAGCTCACCAGGCAGCGGAATTACCTACGAGCAGTACTTC.

V is TRBV5-1 and J is TRBJ2-7; maybe TRBD1 (5 bases). The germline V and J ends were trimmed by 0 bases and 1 base, with 11 bases remaining between them. Looked up from germline, CDR1 is SGHRS and CDR2 is YFSETQ. CDR3 length equals 15 residues. The chain's CDR3 is CASSLGQQNSYEQYF. The DNA for the CDR3 is TGCGCCAGCAGCTTGGGACAGCAAAATTCCTACGAGCAGTACTTC.

Sample share makes this clone medium-sized. The chain is built from TRBV6-1 and TRBJ2-5, with D maybe TRBD2 (6 bases). Trimming stripped 1 base from V and 2 bases from J, with 20 bases between. CDR1 is MNHNS, CDR2 SASEGT, per germline. CDR3 length equals 18 residues. CDR3 nucleotide sequence: TGTGCCAGCAGTGAAGAAAGTGGGTTCGCAGGACTACAAGAGACCCAGTACTTC. This translates into CASSEESGFAGLQETQYF.

The J gene is TRBJ2-1, the V gene TRBV5-1, with D uncertain. The V end lost 0 bases, the J end lost 5 bases, and 12 bases lay between the germline ends. CDR1 and CDR2 (germline): SGHRS, YFSETQ. This CDR3 region has 15 residues. Here the CDR3 DNA reads TGCGCCAGCAGCTTGGGTTCGCTCCGGGACAATGAGCAGTTCTTC. This translates into CASSLGSLRDNEQFF. Full variable domain (missing parts from reference TRBV5-1 and TRBJ2-1): KAGVTQTPRYLIKTRGQQVTLSCSPISGHRSVSWYQQTPGQGLQFLFEYFSETQRNKGNFPGRFSGRQFSNSRSEMNVSTLELGDSALYLCASSLGSLRDNEQFFGPGTRLTVL.

V is TRBV10-3 and J is TRBJ1-2; D call uncertain. V lost 4 bases to trimming and J lost 4 bases, with 7 bases between them. The length of the CDR3 is 12 residues. Germline V lookup: CDR1 ENHRY, CDR2 SYGVKD. CDR3 sequence: CAISAEAYGYTF. DNA for the CDR3: TGTGCCATCAGTGCTGAGGCCTATGGCTACACCTTC.

The chain combines TRBV2 with TRBJ1-5; TRBD1 is a possible D gene (5 bases). The ends were cut back, 3 bases at V and 5 bases at J, with 8 bases in the middle. The germline V gene encodes CDR1 SNHLY and CDR2 FYNNEI. The CDR3 runs 13 residues. The CDR3 DNA sequence: TGTGCCAGCAGTGAGCAGGGTTATCAGCCCCAGCATTTT. Translation gives CASSEQGYQPQHF.

CDR3 region: CASSPKGAGDEKLFF. In DNA, the CDR3 is TGTGCCAGCTCACCTAAGGGGGCGGGCGATGAAAAACTGTTTTTT. V is TRBV18 and J is TRBJ1-4; 7 bases are shared with TRBD1. The V and J ends lost 3 bases and 6 bases, in that order; junction bases with no gene match: 7. This CDR3 comprises 15 residues. CDR1 and CDR2 (germline): KGHSH, LQKENI.

The sample holds one count of this clone. This chain links TRBV6-6 with TRBJ1-4; tentative D call: TRBD1 (6 bases). Trimming took 8 bases from V and 2 from J, leaving 9 bases between them. CDR3 length equals 13 residues. Germline-derived CDR1 and CDR2 are MNHNY and SVGAGI (reference sequence). The CDR3 loop reads CASGGQTNEKLFF. As DNA, the CDR3 is TGTGCCAGCGGTGGACAGACTAATGAAAAACTGTTTTTT.

The CDR3 DNA follows: TGCGCCAGCAGCCTAGAGGGACTAGACAACACCGGGGAGCTGTTTTTT. Translation: CASSLEGLDNTGELFF. The chain uses TRBV5-1 and TRBJ2-2; 8 bases are a match to TRBD2. This CDR3 has 16 amino acids. V lost 4 bases, J lost 2 bases, and 7 bases stayed unmatched. CDR1 SGHRS and CDR2 YFSETQ come from the germline V gene. The whole variable domain, remainder taken from reference TRBV5-1 and TRBJ2-2, is KAGVTQTPRYLIKTRGQQVTLSCSPISGHRSVSWYQQTPGQGLQFLFEYFSETQRNKGNFPGRFSGRQFSNSRSEMNVSTLELGDSALYLCASSLEGLDNTGELFFGEGSRLTVL.

The genes are TRBV11-2 and TRBJ1-1, with a possible D match to TRBD1 (5 bases). V gave up 5 bases and J gave up 5 bases, with 18 bases separating them. This CDR3 region has 15 residues. Germline CDR1 is SGHAT and CDR2 is FQNNGV. As DNA, the CDR3 is TGTGCCAGCAGCCCGATTGTGGGGCAAGGAACTGAAGCTTTCTTT. Residues: CASSPIVGQGTEAFF.

The chain employs TRBV18 and TRBJ2-7; a weak D match, TRBD1 (6 bases). The germline V gene encodes CDR1 KGHSH and CDR2 LQKENI. The germline V and J ends were trimmed by 3 bases and 5 bases, with 20 bases remaining between them. The CDR3 contains 16 residues. CDR3 nucleotides: TGTGCCAGCTCACCGGTACAGGGCGAAACCGGCAACGAGCAGTACTTC. It encodes CASSPVQGETGNEQYF.

V and J are TRBV4-1 and TRBJ1-2; no clear D gene. CDR1 and CDR2 from the germline V gene are MGHRA and YSYEKL. With 0 bases removed from V and 4 bases from J, the gap between germline ends came to 9 bases. This CDR3 spans 14 amino acids. The CDR3 sequence is CASSQDVFGYGYTF. In DNA, the CDR3 is TGCGCCAGCAGCCAAGATGTATTCGGCTATGGCTACACCTTC.

The chain joins TRBV9 to TRBJ2-5; the D is unclear. The CDR3 runs to 15 residues. The V gene lost 0 bases and the J gene lost 1 base, with 10 bases spanning the gap. Germline V gene data show CDR1 as SGDLS and CDR2 as YYNGEE. The chain's CDR3 is CASSVGHSSQETQYF. CDR3 DNA sequence: TGTGCCAGCAGCGTAGGTCATAGCTCCCAAGAGACCCAGTACTTC.